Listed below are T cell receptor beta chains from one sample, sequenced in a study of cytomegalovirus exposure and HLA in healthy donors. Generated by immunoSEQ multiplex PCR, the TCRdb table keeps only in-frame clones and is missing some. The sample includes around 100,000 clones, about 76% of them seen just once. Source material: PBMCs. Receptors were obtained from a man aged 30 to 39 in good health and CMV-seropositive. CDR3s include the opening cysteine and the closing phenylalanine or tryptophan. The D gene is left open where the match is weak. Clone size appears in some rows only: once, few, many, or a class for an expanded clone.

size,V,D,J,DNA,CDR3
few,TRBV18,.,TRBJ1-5,TGTGCCAGCTCACCACAGGCGGGGAATCCAGCCCAGCATTTT,CASSPQAGNPAQHF
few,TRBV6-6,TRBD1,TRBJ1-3,TGTGCCAGCAGCCCCAGGGGGCTGGGAAACACCATATATTTT,CASSPRGLGNTIYF
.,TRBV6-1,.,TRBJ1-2,TGTGCCAGCAGTGAAGCAAGGGCAGGGCTCTATGGCTACACCTTC,CASSEARAGLYGYTF
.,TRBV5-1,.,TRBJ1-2,TGCGCCAGCAGCTTGGGGGGGGGCGACGACTATGGCTACACCTTC,CASSLGGGDDYGYTF
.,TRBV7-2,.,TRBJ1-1,TGTGCCAGCAGCCCCCCCCGGGGCGGCAGGGGCACTGAAGCTTTCTTT,CASSPPRGGRGTEAFF
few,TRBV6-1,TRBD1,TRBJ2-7,TGTGCCAGCAGTGACGATGACAGGGGCTACGAGCAGTACTTC,CASSDDDRGYEQYF
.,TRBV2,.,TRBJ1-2,TGTGCCAGCAGTACATTTCCGACAGCCTCCTATGGCTACACCTTC,CASSTFPTASYGYTF
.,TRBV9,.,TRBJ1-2,TGTGCCAGCTCGAGCCTGGACAGTAACTATGGCTACCCCTTC,CASSSLDSNYGYPF
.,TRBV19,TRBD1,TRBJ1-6,TGTGCCAGTAGTATTTCCGGGACAGGGCTTGCGCCCCTCCACTTT,CASSISGTGLAPLHF
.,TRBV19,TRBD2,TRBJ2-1,TGTGCCAGTAGTATCCGGGACTACCAGGACAATGAGCAGTTCTTC,CASSIRDYQDNEQFF
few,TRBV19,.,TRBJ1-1,TGTGCCAGTAACGGACAGCGACCGGAGACTGAAGCTTTCTTT,CASNGQRPETEAFF
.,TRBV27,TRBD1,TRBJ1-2,TGTGCCAGCAGTTCACAGGGGGCCTTTAACTATGGCTACACCTTC,CASSSQGAFNYGYTF
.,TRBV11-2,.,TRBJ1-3,TGTGCCAGCACCCCAAGACTCACTGGAAACACCATATATTTT,CASTPRLTGNTIYF
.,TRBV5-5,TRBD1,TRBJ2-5,TGTGCCAGCAGCTTGGTCAACAGGGGGTACCAAGAGACCCAGTACTTC,CASSLVNRGYQETQYF
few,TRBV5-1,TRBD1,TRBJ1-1,TGCGCCAGCAGCTTCACTGGACAGGGGGCTGAAGCTTTCTTT,CASSFTGQGAEAFF
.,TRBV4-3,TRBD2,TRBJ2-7,TGCGCCAGCAGCCAAGATTCTGGACTAGCGGTCTACGAGCAGTACTTC,CASSQDSGLAVYEQYF
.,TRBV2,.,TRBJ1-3,TGTGCCAGCAGTGTAGACAGGACGTACGGAAACACCATATATTTT,CASSVDRTYGNTIYF
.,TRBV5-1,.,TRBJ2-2,TGCGCCAGCAGCGGAGACGCAAGGAACACCGGGGAGCTGTTTTTT,CASSGDARNTGELFF
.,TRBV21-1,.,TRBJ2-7,TGTGCCAGCCCCAAGCGTCCCGGGTCCCGCTCCTACGAGCAGTACTTC,CASPKRPGSRSYEQYF
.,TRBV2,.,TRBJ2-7,TGTGCCAGCACAGTAGCTACCGAGCAGTACTTC,CASTVATEQYF
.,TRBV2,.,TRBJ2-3,TGTGCCAGCACCCAGTCCGACTACACAGATACGCAGTATTTT,CASTQSDYTDTQYF
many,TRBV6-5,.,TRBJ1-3,TGTGCCAGCAGTTGGGCAGACTCTGGAAACACCATATATTTT,CASSWADSGNTIYF
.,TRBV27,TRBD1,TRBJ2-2,TGTGCCAGCAGTTCAGACAGGGGCAAGAACACCGGGGAGCTGTTTTTT,CASSSDRGKNTGELFF
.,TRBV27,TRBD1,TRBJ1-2,TGTGCCAGCAGTTCGCGCGGAACAACTTACAGGGGTGGCTACACCTTC,CASSSRGTTYRGGYTF
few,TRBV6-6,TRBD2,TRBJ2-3,TGTGCCAGCAGCGCGACTAGCGCCAATACGCAGTATTTT,CASSATSANTQYF
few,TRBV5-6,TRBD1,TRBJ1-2,TGTGCCAGCAGCCCCGGGACAGGGTTGAACTATGGCTACACCTTC,CASSPGTGLNYGYTF
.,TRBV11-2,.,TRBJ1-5,TGTGCCAGCAGCTTAGATTCCGGGGGCAATCAGCCCCAGCATTTT,CASSLDSGGNQPQHF
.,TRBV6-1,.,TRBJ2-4,TGTGCCAGCAGTGGATTAGCAAACCGAACGCTAGCCAAAAACATTCAGTACTTC,CASSGLANRTLAKNIQYF
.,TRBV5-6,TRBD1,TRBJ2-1,TGTGCCAGCAGCTGGTACGACAGGGGCGTCAGCGAGCAGTTCTTC,CASSWYDRGVSEQFF
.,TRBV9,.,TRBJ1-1,TGTGCCAGCAGCGTAGAAGACTATAGCGAAGCTTTCTTT,CASSVEDYSEAFF
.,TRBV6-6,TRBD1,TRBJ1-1,TGTGCCAGCGGGAGACAGGGGAGGAACACTGAAGCTTTCTTT,CASGRQGRNTEAFF
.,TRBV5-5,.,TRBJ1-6,TGTGCCAGCAGCTTCCGGGTCAGCGCTAATTCACCCCTCCACTTT,CASSFRVSANSPLHF
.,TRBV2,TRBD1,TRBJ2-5,TGTGCCAGCAGGAGGGGGACAGAAGAGACCCAGTACTTC,CASRRGTEETQYF
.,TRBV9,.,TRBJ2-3,TGTGCCACCAGCCCAAAGCTGTCCACAGATACGCAGTATTTT,CATSPKLSTDTQYF